These 2 T cell receptor beta chains were sequenced from one sample in a study of cytomegalovirus exposure and HLA in healthy donors. PCR involved 60 Vbeta and 13 Jbeta primers. The method was immunoSEQ multiplex PCR; TCRdb's version includes in-frame clones alone and lacks a portion of them. This sample has about 110,000 clones, with around 77% found just once. The sequencing input was PBMCs. Receptor source: a man younger than 35 in good health and CMV-seronegative.

This clone was seen only a few times. The rearrangement uses TRBV7-9 and TRBJ1-4; D is uncertain. CDR3 length equals 13 residues. Germline-derived CDR1 and CDR2 are SEHNR and FQNEAQ (reference sequence). Trimming removed 7 bases at V and 5 bases at J, with 11 bases between. CDR3 bases: TGTGCCAGCACCCTGGGCGCGAATGAAAAACTGTTTTTT. Protein product: CASTLGANEKLFF.

The V and J genes are TRBV10-3 and TRBJ2-1; 8 bases are a match to TRBD2. Germline loops: CDR1 ENHRY, CDR2 SYGVKD. The CDR3 is 12 residues long. V shed 10 bases and J 7 bases; nucleotides not matched to a gene: 6. The CDR3, as DNA: TGTGCCACGCTTTCGGGGGGGAATGAGCAGTTCTTC. Translation gives CATLSGGNEQFF.